This record concerns one T cell receptor beta chain sequence. This entry belongs to a study of T cell responses to AZD1222 COVID-19 vaccine. The germline gives CDR1 KGHDR, CDR2 SFDVKD. This CDR3 is 13 amino acids long. With 2 bases removed from V and 3 bases from J, the gap between germline ends came to 4 bases. Sequencing used immunoSEQ multiplex PCR; TCRdb keeps in-frame clones, though not all of them. Of 60,000 to 100,000 clones in the sample, around 92% were seen once. This rearrangement joins TRBV24-1 to TRBJ1-5, with no clear D. This TCR derives from an adult in good health. Sequenced here: peripheral blood, sampled on day 0 of MenACWY control vaccination. The chain's CDR3 is CATSDSFNQPQHF. CDR3 nucleotides: TGTGCCACCAGTGATTCCTTCAATCAGCCCCAGCATTTT.